This TCR beta chain was observed in a study of T-cell memory formation after mild COVID-19. Germline lookup yields CDR1 SGDLS and CDR2 YYNGEE. The CDR3 spans 15 residues. V lost 2 bases, J lost 0 bases, and 9 bases lay in between. TCRdb independently ran MiXCR on the 5' RACE reads; one entry per CDR3 protein. The table lists about 450,000 distinct CDR3 sequences, under 25% of them singletons. This clonotype was picked up one time. The sequenced material came from PBMCs or a T cell subset sorted from them (not recorded which). The clonotype was recovered from an adult woman who had mild COVID-19 (a few samples of this study predate the infection). Cell type and time point are not known. This sequence joins TRBV9 and TRBJ1-3; D remains unclear. This CDR3 reads CASSVSEASGNTIYF. Written as DNA, the CDR3 is TGTGCCAGCAGCGTTTCAGAGGCCTCTGGAAACACCATATATTTT. Full variable domain (remainder filled in from reference TRBV9 and TRBJ1-3): DSGVTQTPKHLITATGQRVTLRCSPRSGDLSVYWYQQSLDQGLQFLIQYYNGEERAKGNILERFSAQQFPDLHSELNLSSLELGDSALYFCASSVSEASGNTIYFGEGSWLTVV.